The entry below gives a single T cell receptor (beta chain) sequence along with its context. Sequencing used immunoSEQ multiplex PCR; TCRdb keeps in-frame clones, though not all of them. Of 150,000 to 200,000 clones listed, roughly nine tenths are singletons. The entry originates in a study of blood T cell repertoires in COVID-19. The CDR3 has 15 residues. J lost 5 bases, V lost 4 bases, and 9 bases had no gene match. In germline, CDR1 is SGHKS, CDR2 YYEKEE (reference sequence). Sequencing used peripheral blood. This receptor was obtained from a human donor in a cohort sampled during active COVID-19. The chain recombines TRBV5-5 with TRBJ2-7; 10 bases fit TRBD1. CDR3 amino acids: CASSAPGQGKHEQYF. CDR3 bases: TGTGCCAGCAGCGCGCCGGGACAGGGGAAGCACGAGCAGTACTTC.